These 12 T cell receptor beta chains share one sample of origin, sequenced in a study of blood T cells in healthy people across ages. Primed by a sample-barcoded 5' primer and a J-beta primer mix, a second PCR proceeded for about 6 to 11 cycles. TCRdb reprocessed the 5' RACE reads with MiXCR, giving one entry per CDR3 protein. The profile shows about 1.4 million distinct CDR3 sequences, roughly 64% of them singletons. Sequenced: blood. The receptor source for this set is a man between 18 and 35 years old in good health.

This clonotype was counted between two and nine times. V is TRBV25-1 and J is TRBJ1-2; D is uncertain. With 1 base removed from V and 3 bases from J, the gap between germline ends came to 6 bases. Germline V gives CDR1 MGHDK, CDR2 SYGVNS. The CDR3 consists of 13 residues. Here the CDR3 reads CASSESRYYGYTF. CDR3 in DNA: TGTGCCAGCAGTGAATCCCGATACTATGGCTACACCTTC.

This clonotype came up once. The chain carries TRBV6-2 or TRBV6-3 and TRBJ1-1; 8 bases fit TRBD1. The CDR3 spans 13 residues. The V gene end was trimmed by 6 bases and the J gene end by 3 bases; junction bases not matched to a gene: 3. Germline V lookup: CDR1 MNHEY, CDR2 SVGEGT. The CDR3 loop reads CASRKDRDTEAFF. The DNA for the CDR3 is TGTGCCAGCAGGAAGGACAGGGACACTGAAGCTTTCTTT.

The gene calls are TRBV4-1 and TRBJ1-2; maybe TRBD1 (5 bases). Between the trimmed V and J ends, which lost 1 base and 6 bases, there was a span of 15 bases. From germline, CDR1 is MGHRA and CDR2 YSYEKL. CDR3 length: 15 amino acids. The chain's CDR3 is CASSQGGGLANGYTF. The CDR3 nucleotides read TGCGCCAGCAGCCAAGGTGGGGGGTTGGCGAATGGCTACACCTTC.

This chain links TRBV4-1 with TRBJ2-5, with D perhaps matching TRBD1 or TRBD2 (5 bases each). V lost 5 bases, J lost 10 bases, and 23 bases lay in between. The CDR3 contains 15 residues. The germline V gene encodes CDR1 MGHRA and CDR2 YSYEKL. The CDR3 is CASSLFREQNSNQYF. The CDR3 DNA reads TGCGCCAGCAGCTTATTCAGGGAGCAAAACTCGAACCAGTACTTC.

This clonotype was counted a single time. The V gene is TRBV29-1, the J gene TRBJ2-7, with 12 bases matching TRBD1. The germline gives CDR1 SQVTM, CDR2 ANQGSEA. V shed 0 bases, J shed 7 bases, and the junction held 4 bases outside the gene matches. This CDR3 comprises 14 residues. CDR3 protein: CSVEEGQGAGEQYF. The CDR3 coding sequence is TGCAGCGTTGAAGAGGGACAGGGGGCGGGTGAGCAGTACTTC.

V and J are TRBV7-6 and TRBJ2-1; 7 positions match TRBD2. Trimming at V came to 4 bases and at J to 6 bases, leaving 12 bases not matched to a gene. Germline CDR1 and CDR2: SGHVS and FNYEAQ. This CDR3 contains 16 residues. The CDR3 loop reads CASSSPAGTLGNEQFF. The CDR3 nucleotides are TGTGCCAGCAGCTCCCCAGCGGGGACCCTGGGCAATGAGCAGTTCTTC.

The chain has TRBV6-2 or TRBV6-3 and TRBJ1-1; D is undetermined. Trimming stripped 2 bases from V and 7 bases from J, with 8 bases between. The CDR3 is 12 residues long. Germline CDR1 and CDR2: MNHEY and SVGEGT. The CDR3 spells CASSYHPREAFF. In DNA, the CDR3 is TGTGCCAGCAGTTACCACCCCCGTGAAGCTTTCTTT.

The CDR3 reads CATSRDRQINYGYTF. CDR3 nucleotide sequence: TGTGCCACCAGCAGAGATCGACAGATTAACTATGGCTACACCTTC. This chain links TRBV15 with TRBJ1-2; TRBD1 might be the D (5 bases). Germline CDR1 LNHNV, CDR2 YYDKDF (reference sequence). The CDR3 sequence is 15 residues long. The V end was cut by 0 bases, the J end by 1 base, with 9 bases between.

This clonotype was counted only a few times. The J gene is TRBJ1-6, the V gene TRBV9; D ambiguous. The V gene lost 4 bases and the J gene lost 9 bases, with 14 bases spanning the gap. This CDR3 contains 14 residues. The germline gives CDR1 SGDLS, CDR2 YYNGEE. The DNA of the CDR3 is TGTGCCAGCAGCCCGACCGGACTGGGTTCACCCCTCCACTTT. Its translation: CASSPTGLGSPLHF.

The genes are TRBV11-1 and TRBJ2-2; D not resolved. The germline V gene has CDR1 SGHAT and CDR2 FQDESV (reference sequence). V shed 5 bases and J shed 1 base, with 14 bases lying between them. CDR3 length: 16 amino acids. The CDR3 nucleotides read TGTGCCAGCAGCCCTCCTTATACGATGAACACCGGGGAGCTGTTTTTT. This translates into CASSPPYTMNTGELFF. The whole variable domain, filled in from reference TRBV11-1 and TRBJ2-2, reads EAEVAQSPRYKITEKSQAVAFWCDPISGHATLYWYRQILGQGPELLVQFQDESVVDDSQLPKDRFSAERLKGVDSTLKIQPAELGDSAMYLCASSPPYTMNTGELFFGEGSRLTVL.

The table lists this clonotype with a count of one. The CDR3: CASSFGLGTDTQYF. Written as DNA, the CDR3 is TGCGCCAGCAGCTTCGGACTCGGCACAGATACGCAGTATTTT. V is TRBV5-1 and J is TRBJ2-3, with D possibly TRBD2 on 5 matching bases. Per the germline V gene, CDR1 is SGHRS and CDR2 is YFSETQ. Trimming took 2 bases from V and 1 from J, leaving 8 bases between them. The CDR3 has 14 amino acids.

The J gene is TRBJ2-4, the V gene TRBV6-5; D ambiguous. The CDR3 runs 15 residues. V was pared by 6 bases and J by 16 bases, with 28 bases between. From germline, CDR1 is MNHEY and CDR2 SVGAGI. CDR3 nucleotides: TGTGCCAGCAGGGATTCAAGGGCGTACCAAGAGACCCAATACTTC. Amino acid sequence: CASRDSRAYQETQYF.